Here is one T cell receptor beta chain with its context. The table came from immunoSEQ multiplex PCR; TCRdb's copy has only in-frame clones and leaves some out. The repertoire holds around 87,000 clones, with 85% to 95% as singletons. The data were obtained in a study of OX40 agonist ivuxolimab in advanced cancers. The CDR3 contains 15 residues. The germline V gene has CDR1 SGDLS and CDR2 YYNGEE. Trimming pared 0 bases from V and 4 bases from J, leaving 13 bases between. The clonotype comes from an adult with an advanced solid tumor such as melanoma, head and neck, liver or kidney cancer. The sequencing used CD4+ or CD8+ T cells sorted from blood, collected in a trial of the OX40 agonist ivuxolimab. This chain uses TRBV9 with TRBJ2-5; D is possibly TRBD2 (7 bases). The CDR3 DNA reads TGTGCCAGCAGCGTAGGCGGGGGAGGGGGAGAGACCCAGTACTTC. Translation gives CASSVGGGGGETQYF.